This T cell receptor beta chain was captured in a study of T cell repertoires in aging, cancer and after chemotherapy. About the study: Glioblastoma patients receiving temozolomide-based therapy gave paired samples before and after chemotherapy. Study results and limitations: These repertoire data do not allow conclusions about immunological memory after chemotherapy. Loss of evenness, beyond lost richness, contributed to age-related TCR diversity decline in cancer patients.

A remark on this clonotype: What it recognizes is unknown.

Multiplex touch-down PCR with TRB-A/B primers amplified rearranged V-D-J TRB sequences. TCRdb re-analysed the multiplex PCR reads in MiXCR, keeping a single row per CDR3 protein. The sample lists a few thousand distinct CDR3 sequences, about two thirds occurring once. TCR beta rearrangements were amplified from peripheral blood genomic DNA. This TCR derives from a human donor with a solid tumor. The sequencing sample was made of blood.

CDR3 nucleotides: TGTGCCAGCAGCTTGACTAGCGGGCCCAGTGAGGGCACAGATACGCAGTATTTT. This translates into CASSLTSGPSEGTDTQYF. V gene TRBV7-2 combines with J gene TRBJ2-3; TRBD2 agrees at 10 bases. Germline V gene data show CDR1 as SGHTA and CDR2 as FQGNSA. This CDR3 contains 18 residues. The V gene end was trimmed by 3 bases and the J gene end by 1 base; junction bases not matched to a gene: 10. Full variable domain (rest looked up from reference TRBV7-2 and TRBJ2-3): GAGVSQSPSNKVTEKGKDVELRCDPISGHTALYWYRQSLGQGLEFLIYFQGNSAPDKSGLPSDRFSAERTGGSVSTLTIQRTQQEDSAVYLCASSLTSGPSEGTDTQYFGPGTRLTVL.